This T cell receptor (beta chain) is drawn from a study of T-cell reconstitution after alpha-beta-depleted transplantation in children. Study results and caveats: The main origin of T-cell counts and diversity one year after transplant was newly produced T cells.

Only a few counts were recorded for this clonotype. What it binds is unknown. Unique molecular identifiers were used in preparing the TCRbeta library. TCRdb independently ran MiXCR on the PCR reads; one entry per CDR3 protein. The sample gives about 290,000 distinct CDR3 sequences, roughly 8.2% of which show up once; around 9.8% is in the top ten. The CDR3 totals 16 residues. CDR1 and CDR2 (germline): SGHRS, YFSETQ. The trim removed 2 bases at V and 4 bases at J, leaving 7 bases unmatched. The chain is built from TRBV5-1 and TRBJ2-2; 8 nucleotides match TRBD2. Sequencing was performed on peripheral blood, taken 360 days after TCRalphabeta/CD19-depleted stem cell transplant. The receptor's source is a female patient under 10 years old who had a stem cell transplant for Fanconi anemia, so the T cells may come from the graft donor. In DNA form, the CDR3 reads TGCGCCAGCAGCTTATCTCAAGCGGGGGCCACCGGGGAGCTGTTTTTT. Translating it yields CASSLSQAGATGELFF. Based on the CDR3 plus reference TRBV5-1 and TRBJ2-2, the full variable domain is KAGVTQTPRYLIKTRGQQVTLSCSPISGHRSVSWYQQTPGQGLQFLFEYFSETQRNKGNFPGRFSGRQFSNSRSEMNVSTLELGDSALYLCASSLSQAGATGELFFGEGSRLTVL.